What follows describes a single T cell receptor (beta chain). No antigen is known for it. The sample belongs to a study of cytomegalovirus exposure and HLA in healthy donors. Sequencing used immunoSEQ multiplex PCR; TCRdb keeps in-frame clones, though not all of them. The sample has 330,000 or so clones, 75% to 90% seen once. The CDR3 is 14 residues long. V was pared by 3 bases and J by 2 bases, with 2 bases of the junction left unmatched. Germline-derived CDR1 and CDR2 are SGHTA and FQGTGA. Findings of the study overall: The study flagged approximately 180 TCR beta chains as cytomegalovirus-associated.

The clonotype comes from a woman under 30 in good health and CMV-seronegative. V is TRBV7-3 and J is TRBJ2-7, with 9 nucleotides matching TRBD1. The source material was PBMCs. CDR3 DNA sequence: TGTGCCAGCAGCTTGGGGACAGGGCCCTACGAGCAGTACTTC. This sequence encodes CASSLGTGPYEQYF.